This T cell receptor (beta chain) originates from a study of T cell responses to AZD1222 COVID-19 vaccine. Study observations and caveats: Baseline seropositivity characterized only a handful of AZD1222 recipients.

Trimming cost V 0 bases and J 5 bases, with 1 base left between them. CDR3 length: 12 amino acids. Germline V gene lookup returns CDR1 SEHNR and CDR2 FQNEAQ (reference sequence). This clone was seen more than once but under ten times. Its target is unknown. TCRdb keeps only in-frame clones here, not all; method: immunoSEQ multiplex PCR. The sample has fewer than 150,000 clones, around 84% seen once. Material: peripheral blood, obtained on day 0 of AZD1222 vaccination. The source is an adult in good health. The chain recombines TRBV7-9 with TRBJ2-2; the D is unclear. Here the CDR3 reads CASSLATGELFF. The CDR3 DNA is TGTGCCAGCAGCTTAGCGACCGGGGAGCTGTTTTTT.